This T cell receptor (beta chain) was sequenced for a study of spatial heterogeneity in lung cancer. TCRdb redid the calling of the 5' RACE reads with MiXCR, one entry per CDR3 protein. This table holds 5,000 to 7,000 distinct CDR3 sequences, 14% found once. V trimming: 4 bases; J trimming: 5 bases; junction bases outside the gene matches: 6. The CDR3 sequence is 14 residues long. In germline, CDR1 is MNHNS, CDR2 SASEGT. Regarding this clonotype: What it recognizes is unknown. Found in a library prepared for alpha chains, this beta chain is an off-target read, and its abundance has little meaning.

Regarding time point: sample taken at primary tumor resection. Study results and caveats: Intratumoral expanded alpha and beta TCR counts were found to track tumor mutation counts.

The receptor's source is a male donor with early-stage non-small cell lung cancer. The chain combines TRBV6-1 with TRBJ1-1; 8 bases are shared with TRBD1. The sequencing here drew on lung tumor tissue, taken at surgery. In DNA form, the CDR3 reads TGTGCCAGCAGTGGCGGACAGGGATTAACTGAAGCTTTCTTT. Protein: CASSGGQGLTEAFF.